A single sample is the source of the 24 T cell receptor beta chains below, sequenced in a study of blood T cell repertoires in COVID-19. Produced via immunoSEQ multiplex PCR; TCRdb's table is partial and in-frame only. Here the sample spans 150,000 to 200,000 clones, approximately 90% being singletons. The sample consisted of peripheral blood. These receptors came from a human donor in a cohort sampled during active COVID-19.

The rearrangement links TRBV7-8 to TRBJ2-7; TRBD2 aligns across 13 bases. Germline V gene lookup returns CDR1 SGHVS and CDR2 FQNEAQ. The trim removed 3 bases at V and 5 bases at J, leaving 1 base unmatched. The CDR3 contains 14 residues. CDR3 region: CASSFGLAGDEQYF. The CDR3 DNA reads as TGTGCCAGCAGCTTTGGACTAGCGGGAGACGAGCAGTACTTC. Together with reference TRBV7-8 and TRBJ2-7, the CDR3 gives the full variable domain: GAGVSQSPRYKVAKRGQDVALRCDPISGHVSLFWYQQALGQGPEFLTYFQNEAQLDKSGLPSDRFFAERPEGSVSTLKIQRTQQEDSAVYLCASSFGLAGDEQYFGPGTRLTVT.

The gene calls are TRBV3-1 (or the pseudogene TRBV3-2) and TRBJ2-1, with D possibly TRBD2 on 6 matching bases. CDR3 length: 16 residues. V was cut by 4 bases and J by 6 bases, with 19 bases left in between. From germline, CDR1 is LGHDT and CDR2 YNNKEL (reference sequence). The CDR3 loop is CASSRPGTQVVNEQFF. CDR3 in DNA: TGTGCCAGCAGCCGACCCGGGACTCAGGTAGTCAATGAGCAGTTCTTC.

This rearrangement joins TRBV27 to TRBJ2-2; 9 bases align to TRBD1. The junction had 6 bases not matched to a gene; V was cut back by 3 bases and J by 4 bases. The germline V gene has CDR1 MNHEY and CDR2 SMNVEV (reference sequence). This CDR3 contains 16 residues. CDR3 sequence reads: CASSFPGQGSTGELFF. The CDR3 region has the DNA TGTGCCAGCAGTTTTCCAGGACAGGGGAGCACCGGGGAGCTGTTTTTT.

The V call is TRBV6-1, the J call TRBJ2-5; the D gene is possibly TRBD1 (5 bases). The CDR3 is 17 residues long. Per the germline V gene, CDR1 is MNHNS and CDR2 is SASEGT. The ends were cut back, 1 base at V and 5 bases at J, with 20 bases in the middle. The CDR3 loop reads CASSEGVRGLPAETQYF. As DNA, the CDR3 is TGTGCCAGCAGTGAAGGGGTTAGGGGCCTACCCGCTGAGACCCAGTACTTC.

The chain carries TRBV3-1 (or the pseudogene TRBV3-2) and TRBJ2-7; 13 bases align to TRBD2. This CDR3 comprises 16 residues. Germline V gives CDR1 LGHDT, CDR2 YNNKEL (reference sequence). Trimming removed 3 bases from V and 9 bases from J; junction bases left unmatched: 11. The CDR3: CASSQMGLAGLAVQYF. CDR3 DNA: TGTGCCAGCAGCCAGATGGGACTAGCGGGATTAGCGGTGCAGTACTTC.

The CDR3 DNA sequence: TGTGCCAGCAGACTCACTAAGGGGCTTTACGAGCAGTACTTC. Encoded protein: CASRLTKGLYEQYF. J is TRBJ2-7 and V is TRBV6-5; tentatively, D is TRBD1 (5 bases). The CDR3 spans 14 residues. Germline CDR1 and CDR2: MNHEY and SVGAGI. V was pared by 6 bases and J by 4 bases, with 16 bases between.

The V gene is TRBV18, the J gene TRBJ2-3; a possible D gene is TRBD2 (5 bases). V dropped 1 base and J dropped 8 bases, with 7 bases sitting between them. The CDR3 totals 12 residues. Germline CDR1 reads KGHSH; CDR2 reads LQKENI. CDR3 in DNA: TGTGCCAGCTCACCACAGCGGTCTACGCAGTATTTT. Amino acids: CASSPQRSTQYF.

The gene calls are TRBV5-1 and TRBJ2-1; 8 bases line up with TRBD1. The CDR3 contains 14 residues. The V gene end was trimmed by 4 bases and the J gene end by 4 bases; junction bases not matched to a gene: 4. The germline V gene encodes CDR1 SGHRS and CDR2 YFSETQ. CDR3 amino acids: CASSPGQAYNEQFF. CDR3 in DNA: TGCGCCAGCAGCCCGGGACAGGCTTACAATGAGCAGTTCTTC.

The CDR3 sequence: CASSPRLAGFYEQYF. CDR3 bases: TGTGCCAGCAGCCCCAGACTAGCGGGCTTCTACGAGCAGTACTTC. This rearrangement joins TRBV11-2 to TRBJ2-7; 10 bases are a match to TRBD2. This CDR3 contains 15 residues. In germline, CDR1 is SGHAT, CDR2 FQNNGV. Unmatched junction bases numbered 7, after V lost 5 bases and J lost 3 bases.

CDR3 sequence (DNA): TGTGCCAGCAGCTTCACTGGGGGCTCCCCTGATCAGCCCCAGCATTTT. Translating it yields CASSFTGGSPDQPQHF. V is TRBV5-6 and J is TRBJ1-5; D may be TRBD1 (6 bases). This CDR3 is 16 amino acids long. Per germline, CDR1 SGHDT and CDR2 YYEEEE. The V end lost 2 bases, the J end lost 5 bases, and 17 bases lay between the germline ends. The whole variable domain, filled in from reference TRBV5-6 and TRBJ1-5, reads DAGVTQSPTHLIKTRGQQVTLRCSPKSGHDTVSWYQQALGQGPQFIFQYYEEEERQRGNFPDRFSGHQFPNYSSELNVNALLLGDSALYLCASSFTGGSPDQPQHFGDGTRLSIL.

The genes are TRBV28 and TRBJ1-3; TRBD1 is a possible D gene (6 bases). Germline-derived CDR1 and CDR2 are MDHEN and SYDVKM. The germline V and J ends were trimmed by 6 bases and 6 bases, with 15 bases remaining between them. The CDR3 is 14 residues long. DNA of the CDR3: TGTGCCAGCAGCTGGGGACAACGGGAAAACACCATATATTTT. It encodes CASSWGQRENTIYF.

The CDR3 nucleotides read TGTGCCAGCAGCTCTACCCTAAGGACAGCTCCTTACGAGCAGTACTTC. This translates into CASSSTLRTAPYEQYF. J is TRBJ2-7 and V is TRBV7-9; tentatively, D is TRBD1 (6 bases). This CDR3 has 16 residues. The V gene lost 4 bases and the J gene lost 4 bases, with 20 bases spanning the gap. Germline CDR1 SEHNR, CDR2 FQNEAQ (reference sequence).

This chain links TRBV27 with TRBJ2-3; no clear D gene. The germline gives CDR1 MNHEY, CDR2 SMNVEV (reference sequence). The CDR3 is 14 amino acids. The ends were cut back, 2 bases at V and 4 bases at J, with 10 bases in the middle. This chain's CDR3 is CASSLIPPADTQYF. CDR3 in DNA: TGTGCCAGCAGTTTAATCCCCCCGGCAGATACGCAGTATTTT.

This clone was recorded only once. The chain employs TRBV9 and TRBJ2-3; the D gene is possibly TRBD2 (7 bases). This CDR3 has 15 amino acids. Germline loops: CDR1 SGDLS, CDR2 YYNGEE. V lost 0 bases and J 5 bases, leaving 13 bases between the germline ends. The CDR3 coding sequence is TGTGCCAGCAGCGTAGGGGGGGGCCGAGGAGATACGCAGTATTTT. This sequence encodes CASSVGGGRGDTQYF.

The genes are TRBV7-2 and TRBJ1-2; 7 nucleotides match TRBD1. This CDR3 is built from 14 residues. CDR1 and CDR2 (germline): SGHTA, FQGNSA. V lost 6 bases, J lost 5 bases, and 9 bases stayed unmatched. CDR3 residues: CASRGDRARYGYTF. The CDR3 bases are TGTGCCAGCAGGGGAGACAGGGCCCGATATGGCTACACCTTC.

This chain's CDR3 is CASSLQGAGYGYTF. CDR3 DNA sequence: TGTGCCAGCAGCCTACAGGGGGCCGGCTATGGCTACACCTTC. The chain is built from TRBV27 and TRBJ1-2; 9 nucleotides align to TRBD1. The CDR3 spans 14 residues. The germline V gene encodes CDR1 MNHEY and CDR2 SMNVEV (reference sequence). The V and J ends lost 6 bases and 4 bases, in that order; junction bases with no gene match: 6.

The chain has TRBV7-7 and TRBJ2-5; 8 bases map to TRBD1. V lost 2 bases, J lost 5 bases, and 10 bases stayed unmatched. Germline CDR1 reads SSHAT; CDR2 reads FNYEAQ (reference sequence). The CDR3 loop spans 16 amino acids. This CDR3 is CASSLSSPGGEETQYF. Written as DNA, the CDR3 is TGTGCCAGCAGCTTAAGCTCCCCAGGGGGCGAGGAGACCCAGTACTTC.

The chain is built from TRBV7-2 and TRBJ1-2; tentatively, D is TRBD1 (5 bases). The V end lost 4 bases, the J end lost 8 bases, and 17 bases lay between the germline ends. The CDR3 spans 14 residues. Germline-derived CDR1 and CDR2 are SGHTA and FQGNSA. In DNA, the CDR3 is TGTGCCAGCAGCTCCCAGGGTGGGGTAAGCGGCTACACCTTC. This sequence encodes CASSSQGGVSGYTF.

This chain connects TRBV7-3 to TRBJ2-7, with TRBD1 as a possible D gene (5 bases). The CDR3 loop spans 16 amino acids. Trimming left V 8 bases short and J 2 bases short, with 22 bases between. The germline V gene has CDR1 SGHTA and CDR2 FQGTGA. The DNA of the CDR3 is TGTGCCAGCTCCCCCACCGGTTTGCAGGGCGCCTACGAGCAGTACTTC. Its protein product is CASSPTGLQGAYEQYF.

The genes are TRBV5-1 and TRBJ2-7; 9 bases line up with TRBD1. Per germline, CDR1 SGHRS and CDR2 YFSETQ. The CDR3 has 18 amino acids. With 2 bases clipped from V and 2 bases from J, the junction kept 14 bases outside the gene matches. CDR3 loop: CASSFRDRVAAGPYEQYF. The CDR3 nucleotides are TGCGCCAGCAGCTTCCGGGACAGGGTTGCAGCGGGACCCTACGAGCAGTACTTC. The whole variable domain, filled in from reference TRBV5-1 and TRBJ2-7, reads KAGVTQTPRYLIKTRGQQVTLSCSPISGHRSVSWYQQTPGQGLQFLFEYFSETQRNKGNFPGRFSGRQFSNSRSEMNVSTLELGDSALYLCASSFRDRVAAGPYEQYFGPGTRLTVT.

The genes are TRBV19 and TRBJ1-2, with 7 bases that match TRBD1. The CDR3 runs 13 residues. Trimming cost V 4 bases and J 5 bases; bases outside gene matches: 4. Germline V lookup: CDR1 LNHDA, CDR2 SQIVND (reference sequence). CDR3 residues: CASSRQGEYGYTF. DNA for the CDR3: TGTGCCAGTAGTAGGCAGGGGGAATATGGCTACACCTTC.

The chain uses TRBV18 and TRBJ2-5; 10 bases match TRBD2. The CDR3 consists of 17 residues. Germline assignment: CDR1 KGHSH and CDR2 LQKENI. Unmatched junction bases numbered 7, after V lost 2 bases and J lost 1 base. CDR3 region: CASSPFGTSALQETQYF. The CDR3 DNA sequence: TGTGCCAGCTCACCATTCGGGACTAGCGCCCTCCAAGAGACCCAGTACTTC.

The chain uses TRBV6-2 or TRBV6-3 and TRBJ1-1; unclear D gene. The germline CDR1 and CDR2 sequences are MNHEY and SVGEGT. This CDR3 is 12 amino acids long. Trimming took off 5 bases at V and 11 bases at J, with 15 bases between the two ends. The chain's CDR3 is CASSLVDFRAFF. The CDR3, as DNA: TGTGCCAGCAGTCTCGTGGACTTCCGGGCTTTCTTT.

The rearrangement joins TRBV2 to TRBJ1-4, with D possibly being TRBD1 (6 bases). The CDR3 sequence is 15 residues long. Germline-derived CDR1 and CDR2 are SNHLY and FYNNEI. Trimming shortened V by 2 bases and J by 3 bases, and 10 bases separated the two germline ends. CDR3 bases: TGTGCCAGCAGTGAAAGTAACAGGGCTAATGAAAAACTGTTTTTT. Translating gives CASSESNRANEKLFF. The entire variable domain, with the rest obtained from reference TRBV2 and TRBJ1-4, is as follows: EPEVTQTPSHQVTQMGQEVILRCVPISNHLYFYWYRQILGQKVEFLVSFYNNEISEKSEIFDDQFSVERPDGSNFTLKIRSTKLEDSAMYFCASSESNRANEKLFFGSGTQLSVL.